The 26 T cell receptor beta chains presented below share a single source sample, sequenced in a study of shared clonotypes between healthy human individuals. The naive CD8 subset, CD45RO-negative cells positively selected for CCR7, excluded terminally differentiated effector memory CD45RA+ cells. Sequencing used immunoSEQ multiplex PCR; TCRdb keeps in-frame clones, though not all of them. The sample gives under 1 million clones, over 90% of which show up once; 24% is in the top ten. Material: naive CD8+ T cells sorted from blood. The receptors derive from a man aged 30-40 years in good health.

In this sample, this clone turned up a few times. The rearrangement uses TRBV20-1 and TRBJ1-4; D is undetermined. The CDR3 covers 10 residues. The germline CDR1 and CDR2 sequences are DFQATT and SNEGSKA (reference sequence). V was trimmed by 5 bases and J by 5 bases, leaving 3 bases between them. The CDR3 coding sequence is TGCAGTGCTCCGAATGAAAAACTGTTTTTT. It encodes CSAPNEKLFF.

The chain joins TRBV29-1 to TRBJ2-7, with a weak D call TRBD1 (5 bases). The germline gives CDR1 SQVTM, CDR2 ANQGSEA. The V end lost 4 bases, the J end lost 1 base, and 14 bases lay between the germline ends. The CDR3 consists of 14 residues. DNA of the CDR3: TGCAGCGTTGTAGGCAGGGATGATTCCTACGAGCAGTACTTC. Encoded protein: CSVVGRDDSYEQYF.

V usage is TRBV7-3 and J usage is TRBJ2-3; 13 bases line up with TRBD2. Germline V CDR1 and CDR2: SGHTA, FQGTGA. This CDR3 has 16 residues. Trimming cost V 4 bases and J 5 bases; bases outside gene matches: 6. CDR3 amino acids: CASSSGLAGVGDTQYF. In DNA form, the CDR3 reads TGTGCCAGCAGCTCTGGACTAGCGGGAGTAGGAGATACGCAGTATTTT. The full variable domain, with the rest looked up from reference TRBV7-3 and TRBJ2-3, is GAGVSQTPSNKVTEKGKYVELRCDPISGHTALYWYRQSLGQGPEFLIYFQGTGAADDSGLPNDRFFAVRPEGSVSTLKIQRTERGDSAVYLCASSSGLAGVGDTQYFGPGTRLTVL.

The V gene is TRBV7-9, the J gene TRBJ2-7, with D perhaps matching TRBD1 or TRBD2 (5 bases each). Germline CDR1 is SEHNR and CDR2 is FQNEAQ (reference sequence). The CDR3 has 15 amino acids. With 5 bases removed from V and 2 bases from J, the gap between germline ends came to 16 bases. This CDR3 reads CASSPPGTETYEQYF. In DNA form, the CDR3 reads TGTGCCAGCAGCCCACCCGGGACGGAAACCTACGAGCAGTACTTC.

The chain recombines TRBV25-1 with TRBJ2-7; D is uncertain. Between the trimmed V and J ends, which lost 3 bases and 0 bases, there was a span of 6 bases. Germline V gene lookup returns CDR1 MGHDK and CDR2 SYGVNS. The CDR3 extends over 13 amino acids. CDR3 loop: CASSEANSYEQYF. CDR3 nucleotides: TGTGCCAGCAGTGAGGCTAACTCCTACGAGCAGTACTTC.

Comment on this clone: Other DNA sequences from this sample encode an identical CDR3 as well. The J gene is TRBJ2-2, the V gene TRBV5-6; 7 bases match TRBD1. CDR3 length: 13 amino acids. The germline V gene encodes CDR1 SGHDT and CDR2 YYEEEE. The J segment lost 5 bases and the V segment lost 6 bases, leaving 4 bases of the junction unmatched. The CDR3 DNA reads as TGTGCCAGCAACCCGACAGGGACCGGGGAGCTGTTTTTT. Translated: CASNPTGTGELFF.

V gene TRBV27 combines with J gene TRBJ2-5, with D possibly matching TRBD2 (7 bases). From germline, CDR1 is MNHEY and CDR2 SMNVEV (reference sequence). With 5 bases removed from V and 1 base from J, the gap between germline ends came to 14 bases. This CDR3 contains 15 residues. CDR3 in DNA: TGTGCCAGCAGTCGATTCGGGGGGCTCCAAGAGACCCAGTACTTC. Residues: CASSRFGGLQETQYF.

Remarks on this clone: The same CDR3 also results from other DNA sequences found in this sample. The chain uses TRBV5-1 and TRBJ2-6; D is ambiguous. The CDR3 is 16 amino acids. Germline V gives CDR1 SGHRS, CDR2 YFSETQ. The V gene lost 2 bases and the J gene lost 1 base, with 10 bases spanning the gap. The CDR3 bases are TGCGCCAGCAGCTTACCAGGCGGTTCTGGGGCCAACGTCCTGACTTTC. It is translated as CASSLPGGSGANVLTF. Full variable domain (remainder filled in from reference TRBV5-1 and TRBJ2-6): KAGVTQTPRYLIKTRGQQVTLSCSPISGHRSVSWYQQTPGQGLQFLFEYFSETQRNKGNFPGRFSGRQFSNSRSEMNVSTLELGDSALYLCASSLPGGSGANVLTFGAGSRLTVL.

The chain is built from TRBV18 and TRBJ2-2; no reliable D call. Looked up from germline, CDR1 is KGHSH and CDR2 is LQKENI. The CDR3 extends over 12 amino acids. Trimming removed 3 bases from V and 7 bases from J, with 6 bases in between. CDR3 loop: CASSPGLGELFF. The CDR3 DNA reads as TGTGCCAGCTCACCGGGCCTCGGGGAGCTGTTTTTT.

The chain carries TRBV6-6 and TRBJ1-1; D remains unclear. This CDR3 region has 15 residues. In germline, CDR1 is MNHNY, CDR2 SVGAGI (reference sequence). V dropped 3 bases and J dropped 0 bases, with 11 bases sitting between them. The CDR3, as DNA: TGTGCCAGCAGTTATCGGACGGAAATGAACACTGAAGCTTTCTTT. Residues: CASSYRTEMNTEAFF.

V and J are TRBV7-6 and TRBJ2-2, with TRBD1 identical over 9 bases. Looked up from germline, CDR1 is SGHVS and CDR2 is FNYEAQ. Trimming took 5 bases from V and 4 from J; bases not matched to a gene: 11. The CDR3 consists of 17 residues. CDR3 in amino acids: CASSPQTGTGTTGELFF. In DNA, the CDR3 is TGTGCCAGCAGCCCTCAGACCGGGACAGGGACCACCGGGGAGCTGTTTTTT.

V is TRBV29-1 and J is TRBJ2-1; either TRBD1 or TRBD2 may fit D (5 bases each). This CDR3 has 14 residues. Germline V CDR1 and CDR2: SQVTM, ANQGSEA. The germline V and J ends were trimmed by 5 bases and 1 base, with 12 bases remaining between them. CDR3 protein: CSVPKGTSYNEQFF. The CDR3 DNA reads as TGCAGCGTTCCAAAGGGGACGTCCTACAATGAGCAGTTCTTC.

The rearrangement joins TRBV5-6 to TRBJ2-2; no clear D gene. V dropped 3 bases and J dropped 8 bases, with 14 bases sitting between them. This CDR3 is built from 14 residues. Germline V gene sequence: CDR1 SGHDT, CDR2 YYEEEE. For the CDR3, the DNA is TGTGCCAGCAGCTGGACCACCGGCGGAGGGGAGCTGTTTTTT. This sequence encodes CASSWTTGGGELFF.

The chain is built from TRBV29-1 and TRBJ1-1; D is undetermined. Germline CDR1 and CDR2: SQVTM and ANQGSEA. V lost 6 bases to trimming and J lost 3 bases, with 11 bases between them. There are 12 residues in the CDR3. The CDR3 DNA sequence: TGCAGCGTCCTCGGGCGGCACACTGAAGCTTTCTTT. Translation: CSVLGRHTEAFF.

The chain combines TRBV18 with TRBJ2-5; 15 bases line up with TRBD2. This CDR3 region has 17 residues. J was trimmed by 2 bases and V by 3 bases; bases with no gene match: 4. CDR1 and CDR2 (germline): KGHSH, LQKENI. CDR3 nucleotide sequence: TGTGCCAGCTCACCGGGACTAGCGGGAGGTTGGCAAGAGACCCAGTACTTC. This encodes CASSPGLAGGWQETQYF.

CDR3 region: CASSENSGANVLTF. The CDR3 nucleotides read TGTGCCAGCAGCGAAAACTCTGGGGCCAACGTCCTGACTTTC. This rearrangement joins TRBV11-3 to TRBJ2-6; D remains unclear. Germline CDR1 reads SGHNT; CDR2 reads YENEEA. The V and J ends lost 5 bases and 0 bases respectively, with 5 bases between them. The CDR3 has 14 amino acids.

The genes are TRBV9 and TRBJ2-3; 12 nucleotides align to TRBD2. J gave up 3 bases and V 4 bases, and 9 bases lay outside the gene matches. The CDR3 consists of 17 residues. Germline V lookup: CDR1 SGDLS, CDR2 YYNGEE. CDR3 amino acids: CASSTRLAGERTDTQYF. The CDR3 region has the DNA TGTGCCAGCAGCACGAGACTAGCGGGAGAGCGTACAGATACGCAGTATTTT.

The chain carries TRBV9 and TRBJ2-1, with TRBD2 as a possible D gene (6 bases). The V and J ends lost 4 bases and 5 bases respectively, with 13 bases between them. CDR3 size: 14 residues. Per germline, CDR1 SGDLS and CDR2 YYNGEE. The CDR3: CASSTSGLHNEQFF. The CDR3 bases are TGTGCCAGCAGCACCTCGGGACTCCACAATGAGCAGTTCTTC.

To note about this clone: The sample carries other DNA sequences with the same CDR3. The genes are TRBV7-9 and TRBJ2-1; D is ambiguous. Germline CDR1 and CDR2: SEHNR and FQNEAQ (reference sequence). The germline V and J ends were trimmed by 3 bases and 0 bases, with 6 bases remaining between them. There are 14 residues in the CDR3. The CDR3 coding sequence is TGTGCCAGCAGCTTGGTAGACTCCTACAATGAGCAGTTCTTC. Protein product: CASSLVDSYNEQFF.

V is TRBV14 and J is TRBJ2-7, with D perhaps TRBD1 (6 bases). The V gene's germline CDR1 is SGHDN and CDR2 FVKESK. The CDR3 consists of 14 residues. V lost 5 bases and J 0 bases, leaving 11 bases between the germline ends. The CDR3: CASSTRQVSYEQYF. The CDR3 bases are TGTGCCAGCAGCACCCGACAGGTCTCCTACGAGCAGTACTTC.

J is TRBJ1-4 and V is TRBV9; 10 bases fit TRBD1. Trimming removed 2 bases from V and 6 bases from J; junction bases left unmatched: 7. This CDR3 is 16 amino acids long. Per the germline V gene, CDR1 is SGDLS and CDR2 is YYNGEE. CDR3 residues: CASSVSAGTGDEKLFF. In DNA form, the CDR3 reads TGTGCCAGCAGCGTCTCAGCCGGGACAGGGGATGAAAAACTGTTTTTT.

The rearrangement joins TRBV10-3 to TRBJ2-1; D not resolved. Germline V gene lookup returns CDR1 ENHRY and CDR2 SYGVKD. The CDR3 runs 12 residues. V dropped 4 bases and J dropped 10 bases, with 11 bases sitting between them. CDR3 residues: CAISVGQPEQFF. For the CDR3, the DNA is TGTGCCATCAGTGTCGGGCAACCGGAGCAGTTCTTC.

The chain couples TRBV7-9 to TRBJ2-2; D gene ambiguous. Germline CDR1 reads SEHNR; CDR2 reads FQNEAQ (reference sequence). There are 13 residues in the CDR3. V gave up 4 bases and J gave up 5 bases, with 8 bases separating them. CDR3 in DNA: TGTGCCAGCAGCTCAGACTTGACCGGGGAGCTGTTTTTT. It translates to CASSSDLTGELFF. The variable domain in full, with the rest retrieved from reference TRBV7-9 and TRBJ2-2, is DTGVSQNPRHKITKRGQNVTFRCDPISEHNRLYWYRQTLGQGPEFLTYFQNEAQLEKSRLLSDRFSAERPKGSFSTLEIQRTEQGDSAMYLCASSSDLTGELFFGEGSRLTVL.

CDR3 nucleotides: TGTGCCAGCAGCTTAGCCGCGATCACGTCGAACACTGAAGCTTTCTTT. The encoded protein is CASSLAAITSNTEAFF. This chain connects TRBV7-2 to TRBJ1-1; D unclear. Germline assignment: CDR1 SGHTA and CDR2 FQGNSA. Between the trimmed V and J ends, which lost 0 bases and 1 base, there was a span of 12 bases. The CDR3 length is 16 residues.

This clone has a single count. The chain recombines TRBV7-8 with TRBJ2-3; D remains unclear. Trimming pared 2 bases from V and 5 bases from J, leaving 8 bases between. The CDR3 covers 13 residues. Germline V lookup: CDR1 SGHVS, CDR2 FQNEAQ. CDR3 residues: CASSLFVGDTQYF. CDR3 nucleotide sequence: TGTGCCAGCAGCTTATTCGTGGGAGATACGCAGTATTTT. Using reference TRBV7-8 and TRBJ2-3 for the parts outside the CDR3, the full variable domain is GAGVSQSPRYKVAKRGQDVALRCDPISGHVSLFWYQQALGQGPEFLTYFQNEAQLDKSGLPSDRFFAERPEGSVSTLKIQRTQQEDSAVYLCASSLFVGDTQYFGPGTRLTVL.

The chain uses TRBV7-2 and TRBJ2-7; D remains ambiguous. Germline V CDR1 and CDR2: SGHTA, FQGNSA. V gave up 1 base and J gave up 7 bases, with 17 bases separating them. The CDR3 spans 15 residues. The CDR3 loop is CASSLDSSDEREQYF. The CDR3 coding sequence is TGTGCCAGCAGCTTAGATTCAAGCGACGAACGGGAGCAGTACTTC.